This T cell receptor beta chain stems from a study of T cells in narcolepsy. General study results and limits: No autoreactive T cell clone sequences appeared in some memory CD4+ repertoires. Healthy controls reportedly lacked the autoreactive clonotypes serially found in patients' blood.

Details on this clone: Its target is unknown.

The repertoire was sequenced with immunoSEQ multiplex PCR; TCRdb's copy has only in-frame clones and lacks some. This table has approximately 32,000 clones, roughly 87% appearing once. Trimming stripped 1 base from V and 6 bases from J, with 14 bases between. Germline V gives CDR1 SGHDT, CDR2 YYEEEE. The CDR3 contains 14 residues. Specimen: CD45RA- memory CD4+ T cells from PBMCs. The chain employs TRBV5-6 and TRBJ2-7; D ambiguous. The receptor's source is a human donor with narcolepsy. CDR3: CASSLWAGLSEQYF. In DNA form, the CDR3 reads TGTGCCAGCAGCTTGTGGGCCGGGTTAAGCGAGCAGTACTTC. Together with reference TRBV5-6 and TRBJ2-7, the CDR3 gives the full variable domain: DAGVTQSPTHLIKTRGQQVTLRCSPKSGHDTVSWYQQALGQGPQFIFQYYEEEERQRGNFPDRFSGHQFPNYSSELNVNALLLGDSALYLCASSLWAGLSEQYFGPGTRLTVT.